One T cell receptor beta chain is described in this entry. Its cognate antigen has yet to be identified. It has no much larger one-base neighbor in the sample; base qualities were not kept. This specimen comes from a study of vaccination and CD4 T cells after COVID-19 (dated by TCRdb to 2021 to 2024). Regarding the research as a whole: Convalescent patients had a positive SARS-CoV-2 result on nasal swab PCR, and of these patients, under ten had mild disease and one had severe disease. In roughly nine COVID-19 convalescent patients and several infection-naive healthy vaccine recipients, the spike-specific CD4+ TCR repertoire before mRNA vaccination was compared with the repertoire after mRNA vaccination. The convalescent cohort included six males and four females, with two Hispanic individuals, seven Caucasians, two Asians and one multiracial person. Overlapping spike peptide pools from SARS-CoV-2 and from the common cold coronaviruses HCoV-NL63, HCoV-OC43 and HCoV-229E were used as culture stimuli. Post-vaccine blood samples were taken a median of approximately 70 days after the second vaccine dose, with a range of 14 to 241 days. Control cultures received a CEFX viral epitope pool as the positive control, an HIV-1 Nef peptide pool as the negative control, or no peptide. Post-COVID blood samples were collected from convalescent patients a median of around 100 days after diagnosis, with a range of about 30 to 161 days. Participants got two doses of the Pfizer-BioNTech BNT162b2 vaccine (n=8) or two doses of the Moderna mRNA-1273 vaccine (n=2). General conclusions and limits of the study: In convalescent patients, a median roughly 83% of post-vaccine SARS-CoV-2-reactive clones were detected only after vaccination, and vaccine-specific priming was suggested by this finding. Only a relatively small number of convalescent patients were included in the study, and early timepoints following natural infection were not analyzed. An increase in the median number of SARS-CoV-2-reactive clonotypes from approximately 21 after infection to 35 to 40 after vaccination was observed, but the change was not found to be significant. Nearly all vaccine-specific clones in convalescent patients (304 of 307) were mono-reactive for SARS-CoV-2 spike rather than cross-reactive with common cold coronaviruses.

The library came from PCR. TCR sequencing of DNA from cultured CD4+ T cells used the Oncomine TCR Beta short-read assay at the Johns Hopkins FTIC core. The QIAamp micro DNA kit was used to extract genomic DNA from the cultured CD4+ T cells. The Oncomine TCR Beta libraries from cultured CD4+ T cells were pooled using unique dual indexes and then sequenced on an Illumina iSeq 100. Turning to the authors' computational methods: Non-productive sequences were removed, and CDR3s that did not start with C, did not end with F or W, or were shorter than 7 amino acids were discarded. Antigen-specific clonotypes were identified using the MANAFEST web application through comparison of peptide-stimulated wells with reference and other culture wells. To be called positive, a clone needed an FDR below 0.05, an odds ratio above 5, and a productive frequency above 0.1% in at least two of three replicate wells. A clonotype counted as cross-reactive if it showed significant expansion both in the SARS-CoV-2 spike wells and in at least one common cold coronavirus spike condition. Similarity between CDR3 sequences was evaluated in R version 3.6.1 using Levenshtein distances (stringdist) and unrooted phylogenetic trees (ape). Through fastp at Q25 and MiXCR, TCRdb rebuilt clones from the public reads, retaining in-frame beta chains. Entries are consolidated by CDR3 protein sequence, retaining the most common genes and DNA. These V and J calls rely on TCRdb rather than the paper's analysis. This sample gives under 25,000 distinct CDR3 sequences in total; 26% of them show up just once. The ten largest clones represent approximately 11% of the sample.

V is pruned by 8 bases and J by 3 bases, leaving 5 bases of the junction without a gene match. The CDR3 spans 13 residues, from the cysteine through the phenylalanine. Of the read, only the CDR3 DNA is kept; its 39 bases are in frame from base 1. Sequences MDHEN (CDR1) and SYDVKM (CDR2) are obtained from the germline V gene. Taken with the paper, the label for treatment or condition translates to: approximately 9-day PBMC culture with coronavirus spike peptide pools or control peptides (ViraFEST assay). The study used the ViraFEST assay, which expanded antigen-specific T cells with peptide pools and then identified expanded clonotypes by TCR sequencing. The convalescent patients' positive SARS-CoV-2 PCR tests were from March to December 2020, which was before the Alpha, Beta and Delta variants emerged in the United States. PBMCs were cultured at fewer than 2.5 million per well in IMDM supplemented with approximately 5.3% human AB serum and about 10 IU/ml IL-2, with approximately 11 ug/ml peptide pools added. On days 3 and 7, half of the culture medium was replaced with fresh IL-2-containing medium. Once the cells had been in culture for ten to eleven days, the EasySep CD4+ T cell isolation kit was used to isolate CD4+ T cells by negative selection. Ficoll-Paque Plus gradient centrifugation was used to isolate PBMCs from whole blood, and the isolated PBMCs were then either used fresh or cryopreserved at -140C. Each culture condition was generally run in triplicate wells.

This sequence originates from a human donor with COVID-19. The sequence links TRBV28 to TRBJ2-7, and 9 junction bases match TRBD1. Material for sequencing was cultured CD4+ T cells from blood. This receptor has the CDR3 CASLDRGIYEQYF. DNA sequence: TGTGCCAGCCTAGACAGGGGGATCTACGAGCAGTACTTC.